This T cell receptor beta chain was obtained from a study of shared clonotypes between healthy human individuals. Positively selected for CCR7, the CD45RO-negative cells used as naive CD8 cells excluded terminally differentiated effector memory CD45RA+ cells. The CDR3 length is 15 residues. The germline V and J ends were trimmed by 0 bases and 4 bases, with 10 bases remaining between them. Germline assignment: CDR1 MGHRA and CDR2 YSYEKL. TCRdb's copy holds only in-frame clones and misses some; the assay was immunoSEQ multiplex PCR. This repertoire shows 750,000 to 1,000,000 clones, about 92% found once; its top ten account for 24%.

Sample: naive CD8+ T cells sorted from blood. The sequence derives from a man aged 30 to 45 in good health. The chain carries TRBV4-1 and TRBJ1-3, with D uncertain. The CDR3 coding sequence is TGCGCCAGCAGCCAAGATCGAACAGTCGGAAACACCATATATTTT. Translation gives CASSQDRTVGNTIYF.